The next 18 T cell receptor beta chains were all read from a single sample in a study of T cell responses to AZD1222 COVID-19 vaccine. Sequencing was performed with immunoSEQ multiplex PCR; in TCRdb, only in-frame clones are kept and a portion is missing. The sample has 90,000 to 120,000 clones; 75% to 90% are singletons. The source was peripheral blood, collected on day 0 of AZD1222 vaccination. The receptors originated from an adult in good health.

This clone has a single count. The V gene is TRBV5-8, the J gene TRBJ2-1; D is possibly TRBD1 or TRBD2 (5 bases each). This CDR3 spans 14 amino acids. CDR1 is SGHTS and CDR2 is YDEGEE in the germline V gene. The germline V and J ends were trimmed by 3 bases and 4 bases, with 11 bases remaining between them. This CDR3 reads CASSWGSVYNEQFF. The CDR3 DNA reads TGTGCCAGCAGCTGGGGGTCAGTTTACAATGAGCAGTTCTTC.

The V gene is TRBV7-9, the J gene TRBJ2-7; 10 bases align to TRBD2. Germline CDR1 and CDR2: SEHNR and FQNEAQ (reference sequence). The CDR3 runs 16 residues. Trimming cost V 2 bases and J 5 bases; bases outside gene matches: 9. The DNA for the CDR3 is TGTGCCAGCAGCTTATATCGTCTAGCGGGGGTCGACGAGCAGTACTTC. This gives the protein CASSLYRLAGVDEQYF.

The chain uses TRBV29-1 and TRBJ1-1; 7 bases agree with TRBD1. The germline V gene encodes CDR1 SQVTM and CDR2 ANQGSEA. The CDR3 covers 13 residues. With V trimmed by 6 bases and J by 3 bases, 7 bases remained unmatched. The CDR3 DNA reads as TGCAGCGTCCTAGGGGGCGCGGACACTGAAGCTTTCTTT. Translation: CSVLGGADTEAFF.

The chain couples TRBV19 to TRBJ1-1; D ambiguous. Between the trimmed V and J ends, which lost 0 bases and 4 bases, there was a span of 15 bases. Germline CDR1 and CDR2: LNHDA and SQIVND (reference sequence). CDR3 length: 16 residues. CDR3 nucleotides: TGTGCCAGTAGTATAGAAGGTAGTGGTCCTGGCACTGAAGCTTTCTTT. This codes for CASSIEGSGPGTEAFF.

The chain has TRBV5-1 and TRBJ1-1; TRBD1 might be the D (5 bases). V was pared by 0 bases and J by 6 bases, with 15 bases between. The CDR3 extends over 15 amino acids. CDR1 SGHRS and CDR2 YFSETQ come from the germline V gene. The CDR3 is CASSLAAGSNAEAFF. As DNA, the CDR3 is TGCGCCAGCAGCTTGGCGGCAGGGAGTAACGCTGAAGCTTTCTTT.

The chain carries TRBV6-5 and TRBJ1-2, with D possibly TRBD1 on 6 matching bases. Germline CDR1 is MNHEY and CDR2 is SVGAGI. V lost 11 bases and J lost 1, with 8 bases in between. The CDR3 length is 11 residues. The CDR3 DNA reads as TGTGCCGCCAGGGGTAACTATGGCTACACCTTC. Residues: CAARGNYGYTF.

CDR3 coding DNA: TGTGCCAGCAGCTTGACTAGCGGGAGCCCTCAGTCTGAGCAGTTCTTC. This sequence encodes CASSLTSGSPQSEQFF. The chain carries TRBV11-2 and TRBJ2-1; 12 nucleotides agree with TRBD2. Germline-derived CDR1 and CDR2 are SGHAT and FQNNGV. After removal of 3 bases from V and 9 bases from J, the junction contained 9 bases not matched to a gene. CDR3 length: 16 amino acids.

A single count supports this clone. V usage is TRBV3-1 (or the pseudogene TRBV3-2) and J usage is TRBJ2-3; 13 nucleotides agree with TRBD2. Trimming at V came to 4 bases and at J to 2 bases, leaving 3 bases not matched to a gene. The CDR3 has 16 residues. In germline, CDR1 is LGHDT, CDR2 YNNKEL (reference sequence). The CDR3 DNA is TGTGCCAGCAGCCCTGGACTAGCGGGGGCCACAGATACGCAGTATTTT. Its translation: CASSPGLAGATDTQYF.

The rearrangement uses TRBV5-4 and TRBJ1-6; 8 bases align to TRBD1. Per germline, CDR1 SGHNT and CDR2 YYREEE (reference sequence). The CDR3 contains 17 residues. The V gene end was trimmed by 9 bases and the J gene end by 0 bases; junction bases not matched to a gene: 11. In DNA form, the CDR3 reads TGTGCCACCAGTCGGACAGGGCCAAGCTCCTATAATTCACCCCTCCACTTT. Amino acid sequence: CATSRTGPSSYNSPLHF.

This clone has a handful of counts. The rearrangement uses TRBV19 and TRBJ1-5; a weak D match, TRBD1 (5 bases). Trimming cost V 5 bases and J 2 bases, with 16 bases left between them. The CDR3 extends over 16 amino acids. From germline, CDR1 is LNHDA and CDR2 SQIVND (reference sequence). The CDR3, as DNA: TGTGCCAGTAGTTTACGGCAGGGCGAACGCAATCAGCCCCAGCATTTT. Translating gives CASSLRQGERNQPQHF. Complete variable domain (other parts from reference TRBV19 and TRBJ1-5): DGGITQSPKYLFRKEGQNVTLSCEQNLNHDAMYWYRQDPGQGLRLIYYSQIVNDFQKGDIAEGYSVSREKKESFPLTVTSAQKNPTAFYLCASSLRQGERNQPQHFGDGTRLSIL.

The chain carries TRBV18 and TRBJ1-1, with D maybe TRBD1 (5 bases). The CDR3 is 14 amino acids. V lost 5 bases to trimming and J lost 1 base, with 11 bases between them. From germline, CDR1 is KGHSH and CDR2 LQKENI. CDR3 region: CASSRDSANTEAFF. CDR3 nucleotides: TGTGCCAGCTCAAGAGACAGTGCGAACACTGAAGCTTTCTTT.

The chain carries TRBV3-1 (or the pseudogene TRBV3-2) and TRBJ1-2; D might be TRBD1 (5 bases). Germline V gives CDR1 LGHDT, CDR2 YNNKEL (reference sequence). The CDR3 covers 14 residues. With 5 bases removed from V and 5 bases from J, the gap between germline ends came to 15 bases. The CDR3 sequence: CASSFQKGAYGYTF. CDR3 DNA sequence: TGTGCCAGCAGCTTTCAGAAAGGGGCGTATGGCTACACCTTC.

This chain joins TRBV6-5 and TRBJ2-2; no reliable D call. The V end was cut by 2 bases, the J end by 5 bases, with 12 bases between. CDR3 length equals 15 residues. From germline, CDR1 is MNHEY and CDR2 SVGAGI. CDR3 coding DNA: TGTGCCAGCAGTTACCTCACACGGGTAACCGGGGAGCTGTTTTTT. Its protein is CASSYLTRVTGELFF.

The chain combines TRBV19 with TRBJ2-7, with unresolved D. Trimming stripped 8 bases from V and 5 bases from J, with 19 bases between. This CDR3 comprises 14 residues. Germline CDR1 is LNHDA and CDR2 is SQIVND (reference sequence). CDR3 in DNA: TGTGCCAGTGGAAATAGAGGTTCCCTTCACGAGCAGTACTTC. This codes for CASGNRGSLHEQYF. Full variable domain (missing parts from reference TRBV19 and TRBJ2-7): DGGITQSPKYLFRKEGQNVTLSCEQNLNHDAMYWYRQDPGQGLRLIYYSQIVNDFQKGDIAEGYSVSREKKESFPLTVTSAQKNPTAFYLCASGNRGSLHEQYFGPGTRLTVT.

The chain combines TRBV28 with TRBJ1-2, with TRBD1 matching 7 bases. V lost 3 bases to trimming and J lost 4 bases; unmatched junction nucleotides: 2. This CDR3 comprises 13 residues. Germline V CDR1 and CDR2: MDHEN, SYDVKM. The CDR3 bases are TGTGCCAGCAGTTTCACAGGGGTCTATGGCTACACCTTC. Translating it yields CASSFTGVYGYTF.

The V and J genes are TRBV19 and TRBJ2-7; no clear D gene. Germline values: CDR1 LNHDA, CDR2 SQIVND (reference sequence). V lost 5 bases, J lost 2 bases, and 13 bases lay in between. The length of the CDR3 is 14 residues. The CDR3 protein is CASSAVGPTYEQYF. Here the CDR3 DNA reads TGTGCCAGTAGTGCCGTAGGGCCTACCTACGAGCAGTACTTC.

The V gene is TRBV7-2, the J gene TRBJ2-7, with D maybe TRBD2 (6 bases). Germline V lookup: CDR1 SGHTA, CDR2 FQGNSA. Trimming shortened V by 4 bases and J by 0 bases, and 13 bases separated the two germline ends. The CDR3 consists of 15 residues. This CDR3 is CASSSRGLISYEQYF. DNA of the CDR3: TGTGCCAGCAGCTCTAGGGGACTGATCTCCTACGAGCAGTACTTC.

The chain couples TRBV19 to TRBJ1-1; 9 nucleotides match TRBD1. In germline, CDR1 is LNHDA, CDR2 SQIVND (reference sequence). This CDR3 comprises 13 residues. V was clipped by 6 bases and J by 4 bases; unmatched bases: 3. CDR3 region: CASRGQGLTEAFF. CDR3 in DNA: TGTGCCAGTAGGGGACAGGGTCTCACTGAAGCTTTCTTT.